This T cell receptor (beta chain) was obtained from a study of blood T cell repertoires in COVID-19. The repertoire was sequenced with immunoSEQ multiplex PCR; TCRdb's copy has only in-frame clones and lacks some. This sample has about 67,000 clones; approximately 87% occur once, and the top ten carry more than 4.5%. This TCR came from a man between 50 and 59 years old with active COVID-19. The sample consisted of peripheral blood.

The CDR3 reads CASSFLGQGSEAFF. DNA for the CDR3: TGTGCCAGCAGTTTTTTGGGGCAAGGTTCTGAAGCTTTCTTT. V is TRBV6-2 or TRBV6-3 and J is TRBJ1-1; tentative D call: TRBD1 (5 bases). V lost 4 bases and J lost 6, with 15 bases in between. Looked up from germline, CDR1 is MNHEY and CDR2 is SVGEGT. This CDR3 has 14 residues.